This TCR beta chain was sequenced during a study of blood T cell repertoires in COVID-19. Turning to the study itself: The cDNA or gDNA used as material had been derived from T cells, B-cell-depleted T cells, or PBMCs.

Participant-reported clinical history was the basis for cohort assignment. The CDR3 extends over 15 amino acids. Germline-derived CDR1 and CDR2 are SGHVS and FQNEAQ. The V segment lost 5 bases and the J segment 1 base; nucleotides outside the gene matches: 3. Profiling relied on immunoSEQ multiplex PCR, and the TCRdb table lists in-frame clones only, not all of them. The sample lists about 210,000 clones; around 88% were seen once. J is TRBJ1-5 and V is TRBV7-8, with 9 bases aligning to TRBD1. This TCR derives from a woman between 40 and 55 years old with acute COVID-19. Sequencing input: PBMCs or T cells enriched from blood (not recorded which). CDR3 bases: TGTGCCAGCAGCCGGGACAGGGAGAGCAATCAGCCCCAGCATTTT. It translates to CASSRDRESNQPQHF.